The 27 T cell receptor beta chains in this list originate from one sample, sequenced in a study of T cell responses to AZD1222 COVID-19 vaccine. The repertoire was sequenced with immunoSEQ multiplex PCR; TCRdb's copy has only in-frame clones and lacks some. The sample lists fewer than 110,000 clones, about 90% seen once, with approximately 17% in the top ten. The material was peripheral blood, obtained on day 0 of AZD1222 vaccination. The receptors stem from an adult in good health.

This chain uses TRBV7-3 with TRBJ2-7; D call uncertain. The CDR3 consists of 14 residues. Germline loops: CDR1 SGHTA, CDR2 FQGTGA. V gave up 0 bases and J gave up 3 bases, with 9 bases separating them. CDR3 bases: TGTGCCAGCAGCTTAACCCTAGAGAGCTACGAGCAGTACTTC. It yields the protein CASSLTLESYEQYF.

The chain joins TRBV11-2 to TRBJ2-1, with 11 bases lining up with TRBD2. CDR1 is SGHAT, CDR2 FQNNGV, per germline. The CDR3 has 18 residues. V lost 4 bases, J lost 4 bases, and 12 bases stayed unmatched. The CDR3 loop reads CASSWAFPSGRFYNEQFF. For the CDR3, the DNA is TGTGCCAGCAGCTGGGCCTTTCCTAGCGGGAGGTTTTACAATGAGCAGTTCTTC.

The chain carries TRBV25-1 and TRBJ1-2; a weak D match, TRBD1 (5 bases). Germline V lookup: CDR1 MGHDK, CDR2 SYGVNS. The CDR3 has 13 residues. Trimming took 6 bases from V and 4 from J, leaving 12 bases between them. The CDR3 nucleotides are TGTGCCAGCAGGGAGGGACCGACCTATGGCTACACCTTC. It yields the protein CASREGPTYGYTF.

This clone was counted a few times. The chain is built from TRBV27 and TRBJ2-3; possibly TRBD1 or TRBD2 for D (6 bases each). Germline values: CDR1 MNHEY, CDR2 SMNVEV (reference sequence). The CDR3 consists of 12 residues. The V end lost 8 bases, the J end lost 8 bases, and 14 bases lay between the germline ends. In nucleotides, the CDR3 is TGTGCCAGCCGATTACAGGGAGGTACGCAGTATTTT. The encoded protein is CASRLQGGTQYF.

The chain joins TRBV27 to TRBJ2-5, with 10 bases lining up with TRBD1. Germline CDR1 MNHEY, CDR2 SMNVEV (reference sequence). The junction had 3 bases not matched to a gene; V was cut back by 9 bases and J by 5 bases. The CDR3 has 12 amino acids. As DNA, the CDR3 is TGTGCCAGGACAGGGGGCAATGAGACCCAGTACTTC. Residues: CARTGGNETQYF.

The chain has TRBV19 and TRBJ1-2, with D maybe TRBD1 (6 bases). The CDR3 contains 12 residues. CDR1 is LNHDA, CDR2 SQIVND, per germline (reference sequence). V was cut by 4 bases and J by 3 bases, with 6 bases left in between. CDR3 residues: CASSRTDYGYTF. DNA of the CDR3: TGTGCCAGTAGTAGGACAGACTATGGCTACACCTTC.

The rearrangement links TRBV7-7 to TRBJ1-1; weak D call: TRBD1 (6 bases). Trimming shortened V by 7 bases and J by 3 bases, and 21 bases separated the two germline ends. Germline V gene data show CDR1 as SSHAT and CDR2 as FNYEAQ (reference sequence). The CDR3 spans 16 residues. The CDR3 DNA follows: TGTGCCAGCACCCCCATGGGGGGCATTTGGGACACTGAAGCTTTCTTT. Encoded protein: CASTPMGGIWDTEAFF.

DNA of the CDR3: TGTGCCAGCAGTGATCGTGGTAGGGCAGGGGTTGAAACTGAAGCTTTCTTT. This codes for CASSDRGRAGVETEAFF. The J gene is TRBJ1-1, the V gene TRBV6-1, with D tentatively TRBD1 (6 bases). CDR3 size: 17 residues. CDR1 and CDR2 from the germline V gene are MNHNS and SASEGT. With 3 bases removed from V and 5 bases from J, the gap between germline ends came to 22 bases.

The chain has TRBV29-1 and TRBJ2-1; no clear D. Trimming took off 3 bases at V and 0 bases at J, with 6 bases between the two ends. This CDR3 is 13 amino acids long. In germline, CDR1 is SQVTM, CDR2 ANQGSEA. CDR3 protein: CSVDAASYNEQFF. The CDR3 coding sequence is TGCAGCGTTGATGCCGCCTCCTACAATGAGCAGTTCTTC.

This sequence joins TRBV9 and TRBJ1-3, with D possibly being TRBD1 (5 bases). Germline-derived CDR1 and CDR2 are SGDLS and YYNGEE. The CDR3 loop spans 17 amino acids. The V and J ends lost 0 bases and 0 bases respectively, with 13 bases between them. The CDR3 DNA reads TGTGCCAGCAGCGTAGGGTTGGGGGGAAACTCTGGAAACACCATATATTTT. It codes for CASSVGLGGNSGNTIYF.

The rearrangement links TRBV19 to TRBJ1-1, with D tentatively TRBD1 (6 bases). Germline V gene lookup returns CDR1 LNHDA and CDR2 SQIVND (reference sequence). The length of the CDR3 is 12 residues. The V gene lost 3 bases and the J gene lost 10 bases, with 12 bases spanning the gap. The CDR3 reads CASSIGGFGAFF. CDR3 nucleotides: TGTGCCAGTAGTATTGGGGGCTTCGGAGCTTTCTTT.

This chain links TRBV12-3 or TRBV12-4 with TRBJ1-5; the D is unclear. The CDR3 covers 12 residues. Trimming removed 6 bases at V and 10 bases at J, with 13 bases between. DNA of the CDR3: TGTGCCAGCAGCTTGGCGCCTTCCCCCCAGCATTTT. It encodes CASSLAPSPQHF.

To note about this clone: At one end the junction does not follow the germline gene, possibly because of a read error. The V gene is TRBV3-1 (or the pseudogene TRBV3-2), the J gene TRBJ2-7; maybe TRBD1 (6 bases). The CDR3 is 14 residues long. From germline, CDR1 is LGHDT and CDR2 YNNKEL (reference sequence). As DNA, the CDR3 is TGTGCCAGCAGCCAAACACAGGGCTCCCACGAGCAGTACTTC. Translated: CASSQTQGSHEQYF.

V usage is TRBV11-3 and J usage is TRBJ2-1; D could derive from TRBD1 or TRBD2 (6 bases each). Germline lookup yields CDR1 SGHNT and CDR2 YENEEA. CDR3 size: 15 residues. V lost 5 bases and J 6 bases, leaving 17 bases between the germline ends. CDR3 amino acids: CASSPGGGRGNEQFF. In DNA, the CDR3 is TGTGCCAGCAGCCCCGGGGGCGGCCGTGGCAATGAGCAGTTCTTC. Based on the CDR3 plus reference TRBV11-3 and TRBJ2-1, the full variable domain is EAGVVQSPRYKIIEKKQPVAFWCNPISGHNTLYWYLQNLGQGPELLIRYENEEAVDDSQLPKDRFSAERLKGVDSTLKIQPAELGDSAVYLCASSPGGGRGNEQFFGPGTRLTVL.

J is TRBJ2-5 and V is TRBV10-1, with D perhaps TRBD2 (5 bases). Trimming took 4 bases from V and 5 from J, leaving 20 bases between them. This CDR3 is 16 amino acids long. Germline V lookup: CDR1 WNHNN, CDR2 SYGVQD (reference sequence). The CDR3 nucleotides are TGCGCCAGCAGTGTCGGCACGGTAGGGTCGGGGGAGACCCAGTACTTC. Its translation is CASSVGTVGSGETQYF.

The rearrangement uses TRBV28 and TRBJ2-3; perhaps TRBD2 as D (5 bases). CDR1 and CDR2 from the germline V gene are MDHEN and SYDVKM. The length of the CDR3 is 13 residues. The V end was cut by 5 bases, the J end by 4 bases, with 10 bases between. CDR3 DNA: TGTGCCAGCAGTAAACTAGACCCAGATACGCAGTATTTT. It translates to CASSKLDPDTQYF.

This clone was observed a single time. The rearrangement uses TRBV9 and TRBJ1-2; TRBD1 aligns across 8 bases. The trim removed 4 bases at V and 7 bases at J, leaving 12 bases unmatched. The CDR3 consists of 15 residues. CDR1 SGDLS and CDR2 YYNGEE come from the germline V gene. The CDR3 nucleotides are TGTGCCAGCAGCTTTCTCTCCAGGGGGCAAGGTGGCTACACCTTC. Residues: CASSFLSRGQGGYTF.

The rearrangement joins TRBV2 to TRBJ2-6; D is ambiguous. The CDR3 has 16 amino acids. Germline CDR1 reads SNHLY; CDR2 reads FYNNEI. Trimming removed 4 bases at V and 1 base at J, with 11 bases between. CDR3 DNA: TGTGCCAGCAGTGTATCTTTGGTGTCTGGGGCCAACGTCCTGACTTTC. Amino acid sequence: CASSVSLVSGANVLTF.

The chain uses TRBV6-9 and TRBJ1-3; D gene unclear. Germline lookup yields CDR1 MNHGY and CDR2 SVAAGI. The V end lost 4 bases, the J end lost 4 bases, and 11 bases lay between the germline ends. The CDR3 consists of 14 residues. CDR3: CASSSLSWGNTIYF. DNA for the CDR3: TGTGCCAGCAGTTCCCTGTCGTGGGGAAACACCATATATTTT.

The chain uses TRBV5-6 and TRBJ2-2; tentative D call: TRBD2 (5 bases). The V gene's germline CDR1 is SGHDT and CDR2 YYEEEE. Trimming removed 2 bases from V and 3 bases from J, with 14 bases in between. The CDR3 length is 16 residues. This chain's CDR3 is CASSFWVKEDTGELFF. The CDR3 DNA sequence: TGTGCCAGCAGCTTTTGGGTCAAGGAGGACACCGGGGAGCTGTTTTTT. Drawing the rest from reference TRBV5-6 and TRBJ2-2, the complete variable domain is DAGVTQSPTHLIKTRGQQVTLRCSPKSGHDTVSWYQQALGQGPQFIFQYYEEEERQRGNFPDRFSGHQFPNYSSELNVNALLLGDSALYLCASSFWVKEDTGELFFGEGSRLTVL.

The genes are TRBV4-1 and TRBJ1-1; 8 nucleotides agree with TRBD1. Germline trimming cut 3 bases from V and 1 base from J; bases unmatched to any gene: 4. The CDR3 is 15 amino acids. Germline V gene lookup returns CDR1 MGHRA and CDR2 YSYEKL. In nucleotides, the CDR3 is TGCGCCAGCAGCCACCTCGGACAGGGGAACACTGAAGCTTTCTTT. It translates to CASSHLGQGNTEAFF.

The chain links TRBV9 to TRBJ2-5, with 9 bases that match TRBD2. This CDR3 comprises 16 residues. The germline CDR1 and CDR2 sequences are SGDLS and YYNGEE. The V segment lost 1 base and the J segment 2 bases; nucleotides outside the gene matches: 6. In nucleotides, the CDR3 is TGTGCCAGCAGCGTAAAGACTAGCGGAGGACAAGAGACCCAGTACTTC. It yields the protein CASSVKTSGGQETQYF.

This chain joins TRBV9 and TRBJ1-2; 7 nucleotides match TRBD1. V was pared by 5 bases and J by 9 bases, with 10 bases of the junction left unmatched. This CDR3 has 13 amino acids. CDR1 is SGDLS, CDR2 YYNGEE, per germline. Here the CDR3 reads CASRAPGQASYTF. The CDR3 DNA follows: TGTGCCAGCAGGGCCCCTGGACAGGCTAGCTACACCTTC. The full variable domain, in which reference TRBV9 and TRBJ1-2 provide the parts outside the CDR3, is DSGVTQTPKHLITATGQRVTLRCSPRSGDLSVYWYQQSLDQGLQFLIQYYNGEERAKGNILERFSAQQFPDLHSELNLSSLELGDSALYFCASRAPGQASYTFGSGTRLTVV.

This chain connects TRBV5-1 to TRBJ2-6, with D perhaps TRBD1 or TRBD2 (5 bases each). The germline V and J ends were trimmed by 4 bases and 0 bases, with 11 bases remaining between them. Germline V gene data show CDR1 as SGHRS and CDR2 as YFSETQ. This CDR3 contains 16 residues. The CDR3 DNA sequence: TGCGCCAGCAGCCCGGATGGGGGCTCTGGGGCCAACGTCCTGACTTTC. Translating gives CASSPDGGSGANVLTF.

The V call is TRBV7-8, the J call TRBJ1-4; D gene uncertain. V lost 1 base to trimming and J lost 6 bases, with 6 bases between them. CDR3 length: 13 amino acids. Germline V lookup: CDR1 SGHVS, CDR2 FQNEAQ. The CDR3 loop is CASSLVQDEKLFF. The CDR3 nucleotides are TGTGCCAGCAGCTTAGTGCAAGATGAAAAACTGTTTTTT.

The rearrangement links TRBV7-8 to TRBJ1-3; D is possibly TRBD1 (5 bases). Per the germline V gene, CDR1 is SGHVS and CDR2 is FQNEAQ. With 1 base removed from V and 4 bases from J, the gap between germline ends came to 14 bases. The CDR3 spans 16 residues. The CDR3 DNA reads TGTGCCAGCAGCTTAGTCAGGGTGGTGGAGGGAAACACCATATATTTT. This gives the protein CASSLVRVVEGNTIYF.

The chain is built from TRBV4-1 and TRBJ1-2; maybe TRBD1 (6 bases). V was pared by 1 base and J by 2 bases, with 23 bases between. The CDR3 extends over 19 amino acids. CDR1 and CDR2 (germline): MGHRA, YSYEKL. CDR3 nucleotide sequence: TGCGCCAGCAGCCAAGTTGGGACAACTCGCAAGAAACGGAACTATGGCTACACCTTC. This translates into CASSQVGTTRKKRNYGYTF.